One sample yielded the 28 T cell receptor beta chains listed below, sequenced in a study of shared clonotypes between healthy human individuals. The repertoire was sequenced with immunoSEQ multiplex PCR; TCRdb's copy has only in-frame clones and lacks some. The sample carries 600,000 or so clones, roughly 96% recorded once. The naive CD8 subset, CD45RO-negative cells positively selected for CCR7, excluded terminally differentiated effector memory CD45RA+ cells. The sequenced sample consisted of naive CD8+ T cells sorted from blood. The source is a woman aged 25 to 39 in good health.

This clone has only one observation. The genes are TRBV28 and TRBJ2-7; 8 nucleotides match TRBD1. Germline V gene sequence: CDR1 MDHEN, CDR2 SYDVKM. V shed 5 bases and J 3 bases; nucleotides not matched to a gene: 9. There are 15 residues in the CDR3. CDR3 DNA sequence: TGTGCCAGCAGTCCGAACTCCGACAGGGGCTACGAGCAGTACTTC. Translated: CASSPNSDRGYEQYF.

This rearrangement joins TRBV7-9 to TRBJ1-2; 10 nucleotides line up with TRBD1. The CDR3 sequence is 14 residues long. Germline loops: CDR1 SEHNR, CDR2 FQNEAQ (reference sequence). With V trimmed by 5 bases and J by 2 bases, 2 bases remained unmatched. Here the CDR3 reads CASSTTGGNYGYTF. CDR3 nucleotides: TGTGCCAGCAGCACGACAGGGGGCAACTATGGCTACACCTTC.

This rearrangement joins TRBV10-1 to TRBJ1-2; perhaps TRBD1 as D (6 bases). The CDR3 has 13 amino acids. Per germline, CDR1 WNHNN and CDR2 SYGVQD (reference sequence). Trimming cost V 0 bases and J 4 bases, with 6 bases left between them. The CDR3 loop reads CASSESGAYGYTF. The CDR3 coding sequence is TGCGCCAGCAGTGAGTCGGGGGCCTATGGCTACACCTTC.

V gene TRBV4-1 combines with J gene TRBJ2-1; TRBD2 aligns across 7 bases. The CDR3 covers 15 residues. Germline CDR1 is MGHRA and CDR2 is YSYEKL. V was pared by 1 base and J by 10 bases, with 10 bases of the junction left unmatched. CDR3 nucleotides: TGCGCCAGCAGCCAAGGCGGCGGGAGTCTTCGGGAGCAGTTCTTC. Amino acids: CASSQGGGSLREQFF.

This clone was observed a single time. The chain uses TRBV28 and TRBJ2-1; the D gene is possibly TRBD2 (6 bases). CDR3 length equals 16 residues. Germline lookup yields CDR1 MDHEN and CDR2 SYDVKM. The V gene lost 2 bases and the J gene lost 4 bases, with 15 bases spanning the gap. The chain's CDR3 is CASSLKLALLYNEQFF. The CDR3 DNA is TGTGCCAGCAGTTTAAAACTAGCCCTATTGTACAATGAGCAGTTCTTC.

This clone has only one observation. The genes are TRBV11-2 and TRBJ2-5; 14 bases line up with TRBD2. The CDR3 sequence is 20 residues long. The V gene's germline CDR1 is SGHAT and CDR2 FQNNGV. V was clipped by 0 bases and J by 4 bases; unmatched bases: 13. The CDR3 protein is CASSLDRPGLAGAEGETQYF. In DNA form, the CDR3 reads TGTGCCAGCAGCTTAGATCGACCGGGACTAGCGGGAGCTGAGGGAGAGACCCAGTACTTC.

This sequence joins TRBV18 and TRBJ2-5; D is possibly TRBD2 (5 bases). The J call is uncertain, as TRBJ2-7 better fits the DNA end. The CDR3 sequence is 14 residues long. The germline V gene has CDR1 KGHSH and CDR2 LQKENI. In nucleotides, the CDR3 is TGTGCCAGCTCGCCCCCTTCCCCCGGACTCGAGCAGTACTTC. This gives the protein CASSPPSPGLEQYF.

The chain uses TRBV9 and TRBJ1-2, with 7 bases identical to TRBD1. This CDR3 spans 16 amino acids. V dropped 4 bases and J dropped 6; count of bases not matched to a gene: 15. Germline loops: CDR1 SGDLS, CDR2 YYNGEE. The CDR3 DNA is TGTGCCAGCAGCTCCAGCCTTACCAGGGGGATCCATGGCTACACCTTC. Encoded protein: CASSSSLTRGIHGYTF.

The chain joins TRBV4-1 to TRBJ1-1; a possible D gene is TRBD1 (6 bases). V gave up 4 bases and J gave up 0 bases, with 9 bases separating them. The CDR3 covers 14 residues. Germline assignment: CDR1 MGHRA and CDR2 YSYEKL. The CDR3 nucleotides read TGCGCCAGCAGCCGACAGGCGATGAACACTGAAGCTTTCTTT. Translated, it gives CASSRQAMNTEAFF.

This sequence joins TRBV2 and TRBJ2-1, with 7 bases that match TRBD1. The trim removed 4 bases at V and 6 bases at J, leaving 9 bases unmatched. Germline loops: CDR1 SNHLY, CDR2 FYNNEI. The CDR3 loop spans 15 amino acids. For the CDR3, the DNA is TGTGCCAGCAGTGGCACAGGGGAGAGCCCCAATGAGCAGTTCTTC. Translation gives CASSGTGESPNEQFF.

The chain recombines TRBV5-6 with TRBJ1-2; no firm D call. The CDR3 is 12 residues long. CDR1 is SGHDT and CDR2 is YYEEEE in the germline V gene. V lost 4 bases to trimming and J lost 6 bases, with 10 bases between them. CDR3 sequence reads: CASSRDGHGYTF. The CDR3 DNA sequence: TGTGCCAGCAGCAGAGACGGCCATGGCTACACCTTC.

The chain couples TRBV4-1 to TRBJ2-1; D remains unclear. V gave up 1 base and J gave up 6 bases, with 22 bases separating them. The CDR3 loop spans 18 amino acids. The V gene's germline CDR1 is MGHRA and CDR2 YSYEKL. The CDR3 is CASSQALVWRWMFNEQFF. CDR3 in DNA: TGCGCCAGCAGCCAAGCTCTAGTCTGGCGTTGGATGTTCAATGAGCAGTTCTTC.

This clone has just one count. This rearrangement joins TRBV6-6 to TRBJ1-1, with D hard to call. The CDR3 length is 14 residues. CDR1 and CDR2 (germline): MNHNY, SVGAGI (reference sequence). With 2 bases removed from V and 2 bases from J, the gap between germline ends came to 9 bases. For the CDR3, the DNA is TGTGCCAGCAGTTACCGGGATCAAAACACTGAAGCTTTCTTT. Encoded protein: CASSYRDQNTEAFF.

Note on this clone: This CDR3 is also generated by other DNA sequences in the sample. The V call is TRBV5-4, the J call TRBJ2-5; D is possibly TRBD1 (6 bases). The CDR3 sequence is 13 residues long. The germline V gene encodes CDR1 SGHNT and CDR2 YYREEE (reference sequence). V was pared by 4 bases and J by 3 bases, with 10 bases between. The CDR3 bases are TGTGCCAGCAGCCCCCCAGGGGAAGAGACCCAGTACTTC. Residues: CASSPPGEETQYF. Using reference TRBV5-4 and TRBJ2-5 for the parts outside the CDR3, the full variable domain is ETGVTQSPTHLIKTRGQQVTLRCSSQSGHNTVSWYQQALGQGPQFIFQYYREEENGRGNFPPRFSGLQFPNYSSELNVNALELDDSALYLCASSPPGEETQYFGPGTRLLVL.

This chain uses TRBV4-1 with TRBJ2-2; tentatively, D is TRBD1 or TRBD2 (6 bases each). V was pared by 1 base and J by 6 bases, with 12 bases between. Germline V CDR1 and CDR2: MGHRA, YSYEKL. This CDR3 contains 15 residues. DNA of the CDR3: TGCGCCAGCAGCCAAGTAGGGGGGTTAGCCGGGGAGCTGTTTTTT. It codes for CASSQVGGLAGELFF.

The rearrangement uses TRBV6-5 and TRBJ2-5; 7 bases map to TRBD1. V lost 4 bases, J lost 2 bases, and 7 bases stayed unmatched. CDR1 is MNHEY and CDR2 is SVGAGI in the germline V gene. The CDR3 length is 15 residues. The CDR3 nucleotides read TGTGCCAGCAGTTCTTGGACAGGAGCGCAAGAGACCCAGTACTTC. This encodes CASSSWTGAQETQYF.

The rearrangement joins TRBV13 to TRBJ2-7; 7 nucleotides match TRBD2. The CDR3 has 15 amino acids. J was trimmed by 7 bases and V by 4 bases; bases with no gene match: 13. From germline, CDR1 is PRHDT and CDR2 FYEKMQ (reference sequence). CDR3 protein: CASSSCRDYFCEQYF. For the CDR3, the DNA is TGTGCCAGCAGCTCTTGCCGGGACTACTTTTGTGAGCAGTACTTC.

The gene calls are TRBV27 and TRBJ1-2; unclear D gene. In germline, CDR1 is MNHEY, CDR2 SMNVEV (reference sequence). Trimming left V 3 bases short and J 4 bases short, with 15 bases between. The length of the CDR3 is 15 residues. The CDR3 sequence: CASSFARTLTYGYTF. The CDR3, as DNA: TGTGCCAGCAGTTTTGCCAGGACCTTAACCTATGGCTACACCTTC.

CDR3 in amino acids: CASSLSSRASGLLITDTQYF. As DNA, the CDR3 is TGTGCCAGCAGTTTATCTTCGAGGGCTAGCGGACTTCTAATCACAGATACGCAGTATTTT. The V gene is TRBV27, the J gene TRBJ2-3, with TRBD2 identical over 7 bases. Germline V CDR1 and CDR2: MNHEY, SMNVEV (reference sequence). The CDR3 is 20 residues long. V was clipped by 0 bases and J by 2 bases; unmatched bases: 17.

The CDR3 DNA follows: TGTGCCAGCACCACGGGACAGACAGATACGCAGTATTTT. It specifies CASTTGQTDTQYF. V usage is TRBV5-4 and J usage is TRBJ2-3; 7 bases fit TRBD1. CDR3 size: 13 residues. CDR1 is SGHNT, CDR2 YYREEE, per germline (reference sequence). With 6 bases clipped from V and 3 bases from J, the junction kept 4 bases outside the gene matches.

The V and J genes are TRBV29-1 and TRBJ2-2; D remains unclear. Germline V CDR1 and CDR2: SQVTM, ANQGSEA. Trimming left V 4 bases short and J 0 bases short, with 9 bases between. The CDR3 extends over 14 amino acids. Written as DNA, the CDR3 is TGCAGCGTTGTGTCCGCTACGAACACCGGGGAGCTGTTTTTT. It specifies CSVVSATNTGELFF.

This chain connects TRBV19 to TRBJ1-1, with unresolved D. The germline V and J ends were trimmed by 7 bases and 2 bases, with 14 bases remaining between them. There are 14 residues in the CDR3. Germline V gene lookup returns CDR1 LNHDA and CDR2 SQIVND (reference sequence). CDR3 coding DNA: TGTGCCAGTACTTCGATAGGGATAAACACTGAAGCTTTCTTT. Translating it yields CASTSIGINTEAFF. Full variable domain (missing parts from reference TRBV19 and TRBJ1-1): DGGITQSPKYLFRKEGQNVTLSCEQNLNHDAMYWYRQDPGQGLRLIYYSQIVNDFQKGDIAEGYSVSREKKESFPLTVTSAQKNPTAFYLCASTSIGINTEAFFGQGTRLTVV.

Points on this clone: Other DNA sequences in this specimen translate into the identical CDR3. The V call is TRBV6-1, the J call TRBJ2-7; D is undetermined. V gave up 1 base and J gave up 2 bases, with 6 bases separating them. This CDR3 is 13 amino acids long. CDR1 MNHNS and CDR2 SASEGT come from the germline V gene. CDR3 sequence reads: CASSEGRAYEQYF. Here the CDR3 DNA reads TGTGCCAGCAGTGAAGGAAGGGCCTACGAGCAGTACTTC.

The rearrangement uses TRBV28 and TRBJ2-7; TRBD1 might be the D (6 bases). The CDR3 consists of 15 residues. The V gene lost 2 bases and the J gene lost 5 bases, with 16 bases spanning the gap. Germline assignment: CDR1 MDHEN and CDR2 SYDVKM. CDR3 sequence reads: CASSLIGGTFDEQYF. In nucleotides, the CDR3 is TGTGCCAGCAGTTTAATTGGTGGGACATTTGACGAGCAGTACTTC.

V and J are TRBV14 and TRBJ2-5, with TRBD1 matching over 7 bases. V shed 4 bases, J shed 0 bases, and the junction held 8 bases outside the gene matches. From germline, CDR1 is SGHDN and CDR2 FVKESK. The CDR3 is 16 amino acids. CDR3 DNA sequence: TGTGCCAGCAGCCCAACAGGGGTCTCCCACCAAGAGACCCAGTACTTC. The encoded protein is CASSPTGVSHQETQYF.

This chain uses TRBV7-3 with TRBJ2-2; D is uncertain. V dropped 3 bases and J dropped 1 base, with 6 bases sitting between them. CDR1 and CDR2 from the germline V gene are SGHTA and FQGTGA. CDR3 length: 14 residues. The CDR3 loop reads CASSLFGNTGELFF. The CDR3 bases are TGTGCCAGCAGCTTGTTCGGGAACACCGGGGAGCTGTTTTTT.

This clone occurred a few times. The chain uses TRBV27 and TRBJ1-2; TRBD1 agrees at 7 bases. V lost 4 bases, J lost 8 bases, and 1 base stayed unmatched. There are 11 residues in the CDR3. Germline V gene sequence: CDR1 MNHEY, CDR2 SMNVEV (reference sequence). CDR3 nucleotides: TGTGCCAGCAGTTACAGGGGAGGCTACACCTTC. It translates to CASSYRGGYTF.

Regarding this clone: Other DNA sequences in the sample encode the same CDR3. The chain uses TRBV19 and TRBJ2-1; D gene uncertain. This CDR3 is 14 amino acids long. Trimming took 3 bases from V and 2 from J, leaving 8 bases between them. In germline, CDR1 is LNHDA, CDR2 SQIVND (reference sequence). The CDR3 is CASSIGSTYNEQFF. The DNA for the CDR3 is TGTGCCAGTAGTATTGGGTCTACCTACAATGAGCAGTTCTTC.